A single sample is the source of the 29 T cell receptor beta chains below, sequenced in a study of Ad26.COV2.S vaccination and SARS-CoV-2 variants. TCRdb's table, derived via immunoSEQ multiplex PCR, lists solely in-frame clones and lacks some. Of roughly 380,000 clones listed, around 92% are singletons. Here the sequenced sample was peripheral blood, taken after recovery from COVID-19. The receptors stem from a human donor who had recovered from COVID-19.

V gene TRBV27 combines with J gene TRBJ2-5; 9 positions agree with TRBD2. The CDR3 extends over 16 amino acids. CDR1 is MNHEY, CDR2 SMNVEV, per germline (reference sequence). Trimming cost V 0 bases and J 5 bases; bases outside gene matches: 7. The CDR3 nucleotides read TGTGCCAGCAGTTTATCTGGGCTAGCGGGGATGGAGACCCAGTACTTC. Translated, it gives CASSLSGLAGMETQYF.

The chain joins TRBV7-8 to TRBJ1-2; D is uncertain. V lost 2 bases and J lost 7, with 14 bases in between. Germline-derived CDR1 and CDR2 are SGHVS and FQNEAQ. This CDR3 has 14 residues. DNA for the CDR3: TGTGCCAGCAGCTTATTAGGCACCGTGGGTGGCTACACCTTC. Translating gives CASSLLGTVGGYTF.

The rearrangement links TRBV6-5 to TRBJ2-3; D perhaps matches TRBD1 (6 bases). The CDR3 loop spans 15 amino acids. The germline V and J ends were trimmed by 2 bases and 5 bases, with 14 bases remaining between them. Germline values: CDR1 MNHEY, CDR2 SVGAGI. CDR3 coding DNA: TGTGCCAGCAGTTACCCTCTGGGGGCGGGAGATACGCAGTATTTT. Its translation: CASSYPLGAGDTQYF.

V gene TRBV5-1 combines with J gene TRBJ1-2; D gene unclear. In germline, CDR1 is SGHRS, CDR2 YFSETQ. Trimming took off 4 bases at V and 0 bases at J, with 10 bases between the two ends. CDR3 length: 14 amino acids. This CDR3 reads CASSRLQANYGYTF. The DNA for the CDR3 is TGCGCCAGCAGCCGCCTTCAGGCTAACTATGGCTACACCTTC.

This clone was detected once. This chain connects TRBV6-5 to TRBJ2-1; no firm D call. The V gene lost 6 bases and the J gene lost 0 bases, with 12 bases spanning the gap. CDR1 is MNHEY and CDR2 is SVGAGI in the germline V gene. This CDR3 region has 15 residues. CDR3 protein: CASRLTRSSYNEQFF. CDR3 nucleotides: TGTGCCAGCAGGTTAACCAGGAGCTCCTACAATGAGCAGTTCTTC.

There are a few counts of this clone. The J gene is TRBJ2-7, the V gene TRBV2, with 8 positions matching TRBD1. Germline V gene data show CDR1 as SNHLY and CDR2 as FYNNEI. CDR3 length equals 13 residues. V lost 7 bases, J lost 5 bases, and 7 bases stayed unmatched. The DNA of the CDR3 is TGTGCCAGCAACAGACAGGGGCTCAACGAGCAGTACTTC. It is translated as CASNRQGLNEQYF.

The CDR3 nucleotides read TGCAGTGCTGACAGGGGCACGGAGCAGTTCTTC. Encoded protein: CSADRGTEQFF. J is TRBJ2-1 and V is TRBV20-1; 8 bases are a match to TRBD1. The CDR3 spans 11 residues. Trimming removed 5 bases from V and 10 bases from J; junction bases left unmatched: 4. Germline CDR1 and CDR2: DFQATT and SNEGSKA (reference sequence).

This clone appeared a single time. The chain uses TRBV5-1 and TRBJ2-7; TRBD1 matches 8 bases. Trimming took 5 bases from V and 7 from J; bases not matched to a gene: 14. Germline V CDR1 and CDR2: SGHRS, YFSETQ. The CDR3 is 15 amino acids. The CDR3 DNA reads as TGCGCCAGCAGAGTGGTAACAGGGGGTTGGTATGAGCAGTACTTC. This codes for CASRVVTGGWYEQYF. Using reference TRBV5-1 and TRBJ2-7 for the parts outside the CDR3, the full variable domain is KAGVTQTPRYLIKTRGQQVTLSCSPISGHRSVSWYQQTPGQGLQFLFEYFSETQRNKGNFPGRFSGRQFSNSRSEMNVSTLELGDSALYLCASRVVTGGWYEQYFGPGTRLTVT.

This chain connects TRBV9 to TRBJ2-1; D might be TRBD1 or TRBD2, each matching 6 bases. The germline V gene has CDR1 SGDLS and CDR2 YYNGEE. The CDR3 has 13 amino acids. The V end was cut by 3 bases, the J end by 9 bases, with 13 bases between. The CDR3 here is CASSAAGDSEQFF. CDR3 nucleotides: TGTGCCAGCAGCGCCGCAGGGGACTCTGAGCAGTTCTTC. Full variable domain (remainder filled in from reference TRBV9 and TRBJ2-1): DSGVTQTPKHLITATGQRVTLRCSPRSGDLSVYWYQQSLDQGLQFLIQYYNGEERAKGNILERFSAQQFPDLHSELNLSSLELGDSALYFCASSAAGDSEQFFGPGTRLTVL.

The V call is TRBV12-5, the J call TRBJ2-5; D remains unclear. The CDR3 has 13 residues. Trimming shortened V by 2 bases and J by 5 bases, and 9 bases separated the two germline ends. Looked up from germline, CDR1 is LGHNT and CDR2 is FRNRAP. The CDR3 bases are TGTGCTAGTGGTTTGTCAGTTATGGAGACCCAGTACTTC. Translation: CASGLSVMETQYF.

This rearrangement joins TRBV6-4 to TRBJ1-1, with D perhaps TRBD1 (6 bases). The CDR3 is made up of 13 amino acids. Germline V gene sequence: CDR1 MRHNA, CDR2 SNTAGT. Trimming took 2 bases from V and 4 from J, leaving 8 bases between them. CDR3 DNA: TGTGCCAGCAGTGACCTAGGGGGCACTGAAGCTTTCTTT. This gives the protein CASSDLGGTEAFF.

This chain joins TRBV6-5 and TRBJ1-1; TRBD1 matches at 10 bases. Trimming removed 11 bases from V and 4 bases from J; junction bases left unmatched: 10. Germline assignment: CDR1 MNHEY and CDR2 SVGAGI. CDR3 length: 14 residues. This chain's CDR3 is CAVTEGTGATEAFF. The CDR3 coding sequence is TGTGCCGTAACAGAAGGGACAGGGGCCACTGAAGCTTTCTTT.

This chain joins TRBV6-5 and TRBJ1-1; 12 bases agree with TRBD1. J was trimmed by 5 bases and V by 7 bases; bases with no gene match: 5. Germline V gene sequence: CDR1 MNHEY, CDR2 SVGAGI. This CDR3 comprises 14 residues. CDR3 in amino acids: CASKGDRGRTEAFF. The CDR3 region has the DNA TGTGCCAGCAAGGGGGACAGGGGGCGTACTGAAGCTTTCTTT.

The chain recombines TRBV25-1 with TRBJ2-1; tentative D call: TRBD1 (6 bases). The CDR3 runs to 15 residues. The germline CDR1 and CDR2 sequences are MGHDK and SYGVNS. Trimming cost V 2 bases and J 1 base, with 9 bases left between them. The CDR3 region is CASSEQGSSYNEQFF. The CDR3 DNA reads as TGTGCCAGCAGTGAACAGGGGTCGTCCTACAATGAGCAGTTCTTC.

The chain has TRBV19 and TRBJ2-7; 7 positions agree with TRBD1. This CDR3 comprises 13 residues. V lost 9 bases, J lost 5 bases, and 10 bases stayed unmatched. CDR1 is LNHDA and CDR2 is SQIVND in the germline V gene (reference sequence). In nucleotides, the CDR3 is TGTGCCAGCCGAAGGTCTGGGACAGACGAGCAGTACTTC. It is translated as CASRRSGTDEQYF.

This clone was picked up a small number of times. The rearrangement uses TRBV28 and TRBJ1-5; weak D call: TRBD1 (6 bases). The CDR3 loop spans 12 amino acids. V lost 7 bases to trimming and J lost 4 bases, with 8 bases between them. CDR1 is MDHEN, CDR2 SYDVKM, per germline. The DNA for the CDR3 is TGTGCCAGCATTCAGGGGAATCAGCCCCAGCATTTT. Translating gives CASIQGNQPQHF.

This rearrangement joins TRBV6-2 or TRBV6-3 to TRBJ1-4; the D is unclear. The CDR3 sequence is 15 residues long. The germline V gene encodes CDR1 MNHEY and CDR2 SVGEGT. The germline V and J ends were trimmed by 0 bases and 6 bases, with 11 bases remaining between them. The CDR3 loop is CASSYSSQRYEKLFF. Here the CDR3 DNA reads TGTGCCAGCAGTTACTCATCCCAGCGATATGAAAAACTGTTTTTT.

The chain has TRBV4-1 and TRBJ2-7; 10 bases map to TRBD2. V was clipped by 4 bases and J by 0 bases; unmatched bases: 12. This CDR3 comprises 18 residues. CDR1 and CDR2 (germline): MGHRA, YSYEKL. The CDR3 sequence is CASSPERGGYDSSYEQYF. The CDR3 DNA follows: TGCGCCAGCAGCCCGGAGCGGGGGGGCTACGATAGCTCCTACGAGCAGTACTTC.

The chain combines TRBV7-9 with TRBJ1-2; 7 nucleotides align to TRBD1. The CDR3 totals 19 residues. V was clipped by 7 bases and J by 1 base; unmatched bases: 21. Germline values: CDR1 SEHNR, CDR2 FQNEAQ (reference sequence). CDR3 sequence reads: CASNFNLKDQQGINYGYTF. CDR3 in DNA: TGTGCCAGCAACTTCAATTTAAAAGACCAACAGGGGATTAACTATGGCTACACCTTC.

This rearrangement joins TRBV7-9 to TRBJ1-2; 8 nucleotides line up with TRBD1. The CDR3 contains 15 residues. CDR1 and CDR2 from the germline V gene are SEHNR and FQNEAQ (reference sequence). The junction had 10 bases not matched to a gene; V was cut back by 6 bases and J by 4 bases. DNA for the CDR3: TGTGCCAGCAGTCAACCGGGACAGGCCTTCTATGGCTACACCTTC. Translated, it gives CASSQPGQAFYGYTF. The full variable domain, with the rest looked up from reference TRBV7-9 and TRBJ1-2, is DTGVSQNPRHKITKRGQNVTFRCDPISEHNRLYWYRQTLGQGPEFLTYFQNEAQLEKSRLLSDRFSAERPKGSFSTLEIQRTEQGDSAMYLCASSQPGQAFYGYTFGSGTRLTVV.

The rearrangement uses TRBV6-1 and TRBJ2-1; 10 bases align to TRBD1. This CDR3 is 14 amino acids long. The V segment lost 6 bases and the J segment 9 bases; nucleotides outside the gene matches: 8. Looked up from germline, CDR1 is MNHNS and CDR2 is SASEGT. The CDR3 reads CASSPGQGFGEQFF. The CDR3 DNA follows: TGTGCCAGCAGCCCGGGACAGGGGTTCGGTGAGCAGTTCTTC.

The chain combines TRBV7-9 with TRBJ2-1; D ambiguous. Germline-derived CDR1 and CDR2 are SEHNR and FQNEAQ (reference sequence). The V end was cut by 0 bases, the J end by 8 bases, with 5 bases between. The CDR3 loop spans 12 amino acids. The CDR3 sequence: CASSLARDEQFF. In DNA form, the CDR3 reads TGTGCCAGCAGCTTAGCGCGTGATGAGCAGTTCTTC.

In its sample, this clone was seen a few times. This chain uses TRBV6-5 with TRBJ1-5; 7 nucleotides match TRBD1. The CDR3 runs to 14 residues. With 5 bases clipped from V and 2 bases from J, the junction kept 3 bases outside the gene matches. Germline-derived CDR1 and CDR2 are MNHEY and SVGAGI. Written as DNA, the CDR3 is TGTGCCAGCAGTACAGGGGCGCGCAATCAGCCCCAGCATTTT. This codes for CASSTGARNQPQHF.

The chain employs TRBV4-1 and TRBJ2-3; D not resolved. The V end lost 1 base, the J end lost 2 bases, and 13 bases lay between the germline ends. The CDR3 is 16 residues long. Per the germline V gene, CDR1 is MGHRA and CDR2 is YSYEKL. CDR3 residues: CASSQAKWGTTDTQYF. The DNA of the CDR3 is TGCGCCAGCAGCCAAGCTAAGTGGGGAACCACAGATACGCAGTATTTT.

On this clone itself: The sample holds other DNA sequences that translate to the same CDR3. The gene calls are TRBV3-1 (or the pseudogene TRBV3-2) and TRBJ1-5; unclear D gene. This CDR3 comprises 12 residues. From germline, CDR1 is LGHDT and CDR2 YNNKEL (reference sequence). Trimming stripped 8 bases from V and 5 bases from J, with 10 bases between. In nucleotides, the CDR3 is TGTGCCAGCGGGCAGGTAGATCAGCCCCAGCATTTT. The encoded protein is CASGQVDQPQHF.

The rearrangement joins TRBV7-2 to TRBJ2-7, with TRBD2 matching over 10 bases. The CDR3 extends over 16 amino acids. V shed 0 bases and J 2 bases; nucleotides not matched to a gene: 4. Germline V gene lookup returns CDR1 SGHTA and CDR2 FQGNSA. The CDR3 DNA is TGTGCCAGCAGCTTAGCTATAGCGGGGGGCCCCTACGAGCAGTACTTC. As protein: CASSLAIAGGPYEQYF. The full variable domain, completed using reference TRBV7-2 and TRBJ2-7, is GAGVSQSPSNKVTEKGKDVELRCDPISGHTALYWYRQSLGQGLEFLIYFQGNSAPDKSGLPSDRFSAERTGGSVSTLTIQRTQQEDSAVYLCASSLAIAGGPYEQYFGPGTRLTVT.

This chain joins TRBV18 and TRBJ2-7, with a tentative D call TRBD2 (7 bases). Trimming took off 2 bases at V and 2 bases at J, with 13 bases between the two ends. Germline CDR1 reads KGHSH; CDR2 reads LQKENI. CDR3 length equals 15 residues. The CDR3 DNA reads as TGTGCCAGCTCACCATCGGGGGGCCCCCCCTACGAGCAGTACTTC. It encodes CASSPSGGPPYEQYF.

V gene TRBV10-3 combines with J gene TRBJ1-1; D possibly corresponds to TRBD1 (5 bases). The CDR3 has 14 amino acids. CDR1 and CDR2 from the germline V gene are ENHRY and SYGVKD. Trimming left V 7 bases short and J 1 base short, with 13 bases between. This CDR3 reads CAINRGGTNTEAFF. DNA of the CDR3: TGTGCCATCAACCGGGGTGGGACGAACACTGAAGCTTTCTTT.

A single count supports this clone. The V and J genes are TRBV5-4 and TRBJ1-6; TRBD1 might be the D (5 bases). V lost 4 bases to trimming and J lost 7 bases, with 12 bases between them. Germline lookup yields CDR1 SGHNT and CDR2 YYREEE (reference sequence). The CDR3 has 14 amino acids. In DNA, the CDR3 is TGTGCCAGCAGCGGGGGACGGTTGAATTCACCCCTCCACTTT. It codes for CASSGGRLNSPLHF.